The source of this T cell receptor beta chain is a study of CD8 T cells in ankylosing spondylitis. By quantitative 5'-RACE with molecular barcodes, the TCR beta libraries were made. TCRdb ran MiXCR on the 5' RACE reads and lists one entry per CDR3 protein. The sample lists some 700,000 distinct CDR3 sequences, under 20% seen once, with roughly a fifth in the top ten. The germline CDR1 and CDR2 sequences are MNHNY and SVGAGI (reference sequence). Unmatched junction bases numbered 8, after V lost 5 bases and J lost 10 bases. This CDR3 spans 13 amino acids. The sample holds a few counts of this clonotype. Its antigen is not known. Whole-study findings and limits: The study identified a TCR beta motif of several highly homologous variants that appeared characteristic of ankylosing spondylitis blood. The authors found the disease-linked clones to be CD8+ and relatively rare in peripheral blood.

The sequenced material came from blood, either unsorted or a sorted T cell fraction (not recorded which). The chain carries TRBV6-6 and TRBJ2-1; 7 nucleotides line up with TRBD2. This TCR came from a male donor with ankylosing spondylitis. For the CDR3, the DNA is TGTGCCAGCAGTGATTCTAGCGGAGAGGAGCAGTTCTTC. This translates into CASSDSSGEEQFF.